The next 30 T cell receptor beta chains were all read from a single sample in a study of blood T cell repertoires in COVID-19. The assay was immunoSEQ multiplex PCR, and TCRdb's table has in-frame clones only and misses some. Counted here are around 76,000 clones, 90% to 95% occurring once; the ten biggest clones make up around 5.8%. The sample was peripheral blood. The source of these receptors is a human donor in a cohort sampled during active COVID-19.

The rearrangement links TRBV5-4 to TRBJ2-3; TRBD1 might be the D (5 bases). Germline V gene sequence: CDR1 SGHNT, CDR2 YYREEE (reference sequence). The CDR3 has 14 residues. The germline V and J ends were trimmed by 2 bases and 0 bases, with 7 bases remaining between them. CDR3 nucleotide sequence: TGTGCCAGCAGCTTTAGGGGAAGCACAGATACGCAGTATTTT. Translation gives CASSFRGSTDTQYF.

The chain combines TRBV30 with TRBJ1-1, with D unresolved. Per the germline V gene, CDR1 is GTSNPN and CDR2 is SVGIG (reference sequence). This CDR3 spans 13 amino acids. Trimming removed 1 base from V and 3 bases from J, with 9 bases in between. CDR3 amino acids: CAWSASGYTEAFF. CDR3 sequence (DNA): TGTGCCTGGAGTGCCTCAGGTTACACTGAAGCTTTCTTT. Supplemented by reference TRBV30 and TRBJ1-1, the full variable domain reads SQTIHQWPATLVQPVGSPLSLECTVEGTSNPNLYWYRQAAGRGLQLLFYSVGIGQISSEVPQNLSASRPQDRQFILSSKKLLLSDSGFYLCAWSASGYTEAFFGQGTRLTVV.

The rearrangement uses TRBV6-5 and TRBJ1-1; D is perhaps TRBD1 (6 bases). Trimming shortened V by 7 bases and J by 1 base, and 10 bases separated the two germline ends. Germline V gene data show CDR1 as MNHEY and CDR2 as SVGAGI. The CDR3 sequence is 13 residues long. Here the CDR3 reads CASMGQGNTEAFF. The CDR3, as DNA: TGTGCCAGCATGGGACAAGGGAACACTGAAGCTTTCTTT.

The chain uses TRBV5-4 and TRBJ1-3; TRBD1 agrees at 7 bases. V lost 3 bases to trimming and J lost 0 bases; unmatched junction nucleotides: 3. CDR3 length: 15 residues. Per germline, CDR1 SGHNT and CDR2 YYREEE (reference sequence). CDR3 in DNA: TGTGCCAGCAGCTCGGGACAGATCTCTGGAAACACCATATATTTT. It encodes CASSSGQISGNTIYF.

CDR3 protein: CASSHPPQANYGYTF. DNA for the CDR3: TGTGCCAGCAGCCATCCTCCTCAGGCCAACTATGGCTACACCTTC. The chain is built from TRBV6-5 and TRBJ1-2; D gene ambiguous. Germline V lookup: CDR1 MNHEY, CDR2 SVGAGI. The V end lost 6 bases, the J end lost 2 bases, and 16 bases lay between the germline ends. This CDR3 contains 15 residues.

The genes are TRBV12-3 or TRBV12-4 and TRBJ1-2; possible D gene TRBD1, 6 bases. The CDR3 contains 13 residues. V gave up 3 bases and J gave up 8 bases, with 13 bases separating them. Here the CDR3 DNA reads TGTGCCAGCAGTTTTGTGGGGGCAGGGGGCTACACCTTC. It encodes CASSFVGAGGYTF.

The rearrangement links TRBV10-3 to TRBJ1-2; a possible D gene is TRBD1 (5 bases). V lost 6 bases, J lost 6 bases, and 14 bases lay in between. Germline V gene data show CDR1 as ENHRY and CDR2 as SYGVKD. The CDR3 runs to 13 residues. The DNA of the CDR3 is TGTGCCATCAGGGAGACAGACCTCCATGGCTACACCTTC. It codes for CAIRETDLHGYTF.

The chain carries TRBV6-5 and TRBJ2-5; 10 nucleotides agree with TRBD2. J gave up 5 bases and V 7 bases, and 4 bases lay outside the gene matches. CDR1 is MNHEY, CDR2 SVGAGI, per germline. The CDR3 extends over 13 amino acids. This chain's CDR3 is CASTSGGAETQYF. The CDR3 DNA is TGTGCCAGCACAAGCGGGGGGGCTGAGACCCAGTACTTC.

This chain joins TRBV30 and TRBJ1-4; 7 nucleotides agree with TRBD1. Germline V gene lookup returns CDR1 GTSNPN and CDR2 SVGIG (reference sequence). The CDR3 is 19 amino acids. V was pared by 3 bases and J by 3 bases, with 19 bases of the junction left unmatched. DNA for the CDR3: TGTGCCTGGAGCCAAGGTTCAGGGGGACGAGCGATTTCTAATGAAAAACTGTTTTTT. Protein: CAWSQGSGGRAISNEKLFF.

This clone was counted a few times. This chain's CDR3 is CASSQTPGTAGDYGYTF. CDR3 DNA: TGTGCCAGTAGTCAAACGCCGGGGACAGCTGGCGACTATGGCTACACCTTC. The V call is TRBV19, the J call TRBJ1-2, with TRBD1 matching 7 bases. This CDR3 comprises 17 residues. Germline V gene data show CDR1 as LNHDA and CDR2 as SQIVND (reference sequence). V lost 5 bases and J lost 3; bases outside the gene matches: 15.

This chain joins TRBV19 and TRBJ2-1, with 16 bases matching TRBD2. Germline CDR1 is LNHDA and CDR2 is SQIVND (reference sequence). V lost 1 base, J lost 8 bases, and 8 bases stayed unmatched. CDR3 length: 18 amino acids. The CDR3 DNA sequence: TGTGCCAGTAGTATAGCCGGGACTAGCGGGGGGGCCGTGCATGAGCAGTTCTTC. Its translation is CASSIAGTSGGAVHEQFF.

The chain uses TRBV4-3 and TRBJ2-3; 9 bases match TRBD2. The CDR3 runs to 17 residues. The germline CDR1 and CDR2 sequences are LGHNA and YSLEER. Germline trimming cut 1 base from V and 3 bases from J; bases unmatched to any gene: 8. CDR3 coding DNA: TGCGCCAGCAGCCAAGGCGGGGGGGCCGTAAGAACAGATACGCAGTATTTT. Its translation is CASSQGGGAVRTDTQYF.

V usage is TRBV13 and J usage is TRBJ1-2; 7 positions agree with TRBD1. The germline gives CDR1 PRHDT, CDR2 FYEKMQ (reference sequence). J lost 4 bases, V lost 1 base, and 3 bases had no gene match. This CDR3 is built from 14 residues. The CDR3 coding sequence is TGTGCCAGCAGCTTAGACAGGGGATCCTATGGCTACACCTTC. This translates into CASSLDRGSYGYTF.

With respect to this clone: Germline and junction disagree at one end, which may indicate a read error. This chain joins TRBV7-7 and TRBJ1-5; D possibly corresponds to TRBD1 (5 bases). The CDR3 contains 15 residues. Per the germline V gene, CDR1 is SSHAT and CDR2 is FNYEAQ (reference sequence). The CDR3 sequence is CASSTGTGSNQPQHF. CDR3 nucleotides: TGTGCTAGCAGCACAGGTACGGGTAGCAATCAGCCCCAGCATTTT.

The chain combines TRBV28 with TRBJ2-7; a possible D gene is TRBD2 (5 bases). V was clipped by 6 bases and J by 3 bases, with 9 bases between them. This CDR3 region has 12 residues. CDR1 MDHEN and CDR2 SYDVKM come from the germline V gene. CDR3 nucleotides: TGTGCCAGCAGCCGCGGGCTCTACGAGCAGTACTTC. Protein sequence: CASSRGLYEQYF.

This rearrangement joins TRBV4-1 to TRBJ1-5; tentative D call: TRBD1 (5 bases). The germline V and J ends were trimmed by 1 base and 9 bases, with 13 bases remaining between them. This CDR3 region has 14 residues. Germline V gives CDR1 MGHRA, CDR2 YSYEKL. The CDR3 DNA is TGCGCCAGCAGCCAAGGGGGGGACCGGGGGCCCCAGCATTTT. It translates to CASSQGGDRGPQHF.

This clone appeared a few times. The chain combines TRBV5-1 with TRBJ1-1; a possible D gene is TRBD1 (6 bases). CDR1 SGHRS and CDR2 YFSETQ come from the germline V gene. The CDR3 runs to 12 residues. The V gene lost 4 bases and the J gene lost 10 bases, with 14 bases spanning the gap. The CDR3 spells CASSPTGNGAFF. The CDR3 DNA reads as TGCGCCAGCAGCCCTACAGGGAACGGAGCTTTCTTT.

The rearrangement links TRBV5-5 to TRBJ2-7; D unresolved. CDR1 and CDR2 from the germline V gene are SGHKS and YYEKEE (reference sequence). V shed 0 bases and J shed 3 bases, with 10 bases lying between them. CDR3 length equals 14 residues. The CDR3 sequence is CASSLVAVSYEQYF. CDR3 nucleotides: TGTGCCAGCAGCTTGGTCGCGGTAAGCTACGAGCAGTACTTC. Complete variable domain (other parts from reference TRBV5-5 and TRBJ2-7): DAGVTQSPTHLIKTRGQQVTLRCSPISGHKSVSWYQQVLGQGPQFIFQYYEKEERGRGNFPDRFSARQFPNYSSELNVNALLLGDSALYLCASSLVAVSYEQYFGPGTRLTVT.

In DNA, the CDR3 is TGTGCCAGCAGCTCGGGACTAGCGGGCACCGGGGAGCTGTTTTTT. Amino acids: CASSSGLAGTGELFF. The rearrangement uses TRBV7-7 and TRBJ2-2; 12 bases are shared with TRBD2. CDR3 length equals 15 residues. The V segment lost 4 bases and the J segment 4 bases; nucleotides outside the gene matches: 1. The germline V gene has CDR1 SSHAT and CDR2 FNYEAQ (reference sequence).

The chain employs TRBV7-8 and TRBJ2-4, with a possible D match to TRBD1 (5 bases). Trimming stripped 5 bases from V and 0 bases from J, with 14 bases between. The CDR3 length is 16 residues. Germline lookup yields CDR1 SGHVS and CDR2 FQNEAQ. The CDR3 protein is CASSPGSRLAKNIQYF. The CDR3 DNA follows: TGTGCCAGCAGCCCAGGGTCGAGGCTAGCCAAAAACATTCAGTACTTC.

V gene TRBV2 combines with J gene TRBJ1-2; a weak D match, TRBD1 (6 bases). The CDR3 loop spans 13 amino acids. Between the trimmed V and J ends, which lost 8 bases and 6 bases, there was a span of 16 bases. Germline CDR1 reads SNHLY; CDR2 reads FYNNEI. The CDR3 is CASRMGGPNGYTF. The CDR3 nucleotides read TGTGCCAGCCGGATGGGGGGGCCAAATGGCTACACCTTC.

This clone came up a few times. This rearrangement joins TRBV4-2 to TRBJ2-2; D gene unclear. The germline V gene has CDR1 LGHNA and CDR2 YNFKEQ. The ends were cut back, 5 bases at V and 4 bases at J, with 11 bases in the middle. This CDR3 has 14 residues. The CDR3 is CASSSGRFTGELFF. CDR3 DNA sequence: TGTGCCAGCAGCTCAGGTCGTTTCACCGGGGAGCTGTTTTTT.

A few counts support this clone. The chain joins TRBV3-1 (or the pseudogene TRBV3-2) to TRBJ1-2, with D unclear. Germline lookup yields CDR1 LGHDT and CDR2 YNNKEL (reference sequence). V was shortened by 4 bases and J by 5 bases, with 8 bases between the two germline ends. The CDR3 sequence is 12 residues long. The CDR3 region has the DNA TGTGCCAGCAGCCGCGGGGATTATGGCTACACCTTC. It codes for CASSRGDYGYTF.

V gene TRBV5-4 combines with J gene TRBJ2-7; 8 nucleotides match TRBD1. Germline CDR1 SGHNT, CDR2 YYREEE (reference sequence). Trimming at V came to 5 bases and at J to 7 bases, leaving 14 bases not matched to a gene. CDR3 length: 15 amino acids. The CDR3 loop is CASRHPGQVLCEQYF. CDR3 bases: TGTGCCAGCAGACATCCGGGACAGGTCCTTTGTGAGCAGTACTTC. Looking up the rest from reference TRBV5-4 and TRBJ2-7 gives the full variable domain: ETGVTQSPTHLIKTRGQQVTLRCSSQSGHNTVSWYQQALGQGPQFIFQYYREEENGRGNFPPRFSGLQFPNYSSELNVNALELDDSALYLCASRHPGQVLCEQYFGPGTRLTVT.

This clone was seen only once. An end of the junction does not agree with germline; a read error may underlie this. J is TRBJ1-2 and V is TRBV6-5, with D possibly TRBD1 on 6 matching bases. The CDR3 runs to 14 residues. Germline assignment: CDR1 MNHEY and CDR2 SVGAGI. CDR3 coding DNA: TGTGCCAGCAGTAAGCGACAGGAATTATATGGCTGCACCTTC. The encoded protein is CASSKRQELYGCTF.

The rearrangement links TRBV7-8 to TRBJ1-4; D is uncertain. The CDR3 consists of 14 residues. Trimming took 1 base from V and 4 from J, leaving 7 bases between them. Per the germline V gene, CDR1 is SGHVS and CDR2 is FQNEAQ. The CDR3 DNA is TGTGCCAGCAGCTTAGGGCTTATTAATGAAAAACTGTTTTTT. It specifies CASSLGLINEKLFF.

This chain connects TRBV9 to TRBJ2-5, with D perhaps matching TRBD1 (7 bases). V was pared by 2 bases and J by 5 bases, with 10 bases between. Germline CDR1 SGDLS, CDR2 YYNGEE. The CDR3 is 13 amino acids. CDR3 protein: CASSVTGRETQYF. DNA for the CDR3: TGTGCCAGCAGCGTGACAGGGAGGGAGACCCAGTACTTC.

CDR3 nucleotide sequence: TGCAGTGCTAGTGATGCTGGACAGGGGAACACTGAAGCTTTCTTT. This sequence encodes CSASDAGQGNTEAFF. J is TRBJ1-1 and V is TRBV20-1; the match to TRBD1 covers 8 bases. This CDR3 is built from 15 residues. Looked up from germline, CDR1 is DFQATT and CDR2 is SNEGSKA (reference sequence). Trimming took 3 bases from V and 1 from J; bases not matched to a gene: 7.

The chain recombines TRBV18 with TRBJ2-7; TRBD1 matches 7 bases. The CDR3 covers 12 residues. Germline assignment: CDR1 KGHSH and CDR2 LQKENI. The V and J ends lost 9 bases and 2 bases, in that order; junction bases with no gene match: 4. The CDR3 protein is CASAGQAYEQYF. The CDR3 DNA reads as TGTGCCAGTGCCGGACAGGCCTACGAGCAGTACTTC.

There are a few counts of this clone. This rearrangement joins TRBV10-3 to TRBJ1-1; unclear D gene. The ends were cut back, 0 bases at V and 8 bases at J, with 4 bases in the middle. Germline V gene data show CDR1 as ENHRY and CDR2 as SYGVKD. The length of the CDR3 is 11 residues. The CDR3 region is CAISESGEAFF. The CDR3, as DNA: TGTGCCATCAGTGAGTCCGGGGAAGCTTTCTTT.